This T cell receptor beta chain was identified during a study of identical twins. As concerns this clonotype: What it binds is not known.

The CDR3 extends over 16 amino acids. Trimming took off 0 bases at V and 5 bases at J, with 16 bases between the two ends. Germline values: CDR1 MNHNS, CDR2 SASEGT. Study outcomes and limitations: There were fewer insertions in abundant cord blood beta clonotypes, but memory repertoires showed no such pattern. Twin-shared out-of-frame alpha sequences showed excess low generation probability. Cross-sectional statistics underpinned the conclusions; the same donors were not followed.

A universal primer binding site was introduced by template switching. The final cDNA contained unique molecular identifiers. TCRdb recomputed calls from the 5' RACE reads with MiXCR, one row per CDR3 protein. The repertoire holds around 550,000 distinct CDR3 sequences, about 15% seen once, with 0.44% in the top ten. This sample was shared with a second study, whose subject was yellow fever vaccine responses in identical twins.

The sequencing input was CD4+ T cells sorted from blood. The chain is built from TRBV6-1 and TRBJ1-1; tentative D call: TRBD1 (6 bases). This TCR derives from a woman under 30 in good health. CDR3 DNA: TGTGCCAGCAGTGAAGCGTGGGGGAGGGGGTGGACTGAAGCTTTCTTT. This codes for CASSEAWGRGWTEAFF.